A selection of T cell receptor beta chains follows, all from one sample in a study of patients and donors after allogeneic stem cell transplantation. MiXCR, run by TCRdb on the RT-PCR reads, gives a single entry per CDR3 protein. Among 900,000 to 1,000,000 distinct CDR3 sequences listed, approximately 18% were seen once. The sequencing sample was made of blood, either unsorted or a sorted T cell fraction (not recorded which). These receptors all come from a human donor who was either an allogeneic HSCT recipient or a stem cell or donor lymphocyte infusion donor (not recorded which). It is not recorded whose cells these are; they may come from a transplant donor. Each CDR3 is given with its conserved first and last residue. Each record gives: D gene, V gene, J gene, clone size, CDR3 protein, CDR3 DNA. The D gene is left open where the match is weak. Clone sizes are given selectively: once, few, many, or a class where the clone is expanded.

d_call: TRBD1; v_call: TRBV29-1; j_call: TRBJ2-3; clone_size: .; cdr3_aa: CSGVGDREDSDTQYF; cdr3_nt: TGCAGCGGGGTGGGGGACAGGGAGGATTCAGATACGCAGTATTTT
d_call: .; v_call: TRBV12-3/TRBV12-4; j_call: TRBJ2-7; clone_size: many; cdr3_aa: CASSSHRVAYEQYF; cdr3_nt: TGTGCCAGCAGTTCCCACAGGGTCGCCTACGAGCAGTACTTC
d_call: .; v_call: TRBV29-1; j_call: TRBJ2-7; clone_size: .; cdr3_aa: CSVEVYAAEQYF; cdr3_nt: TGCAGCGTTGAAGTGTATGCGGCCGAGCAGTACTTC
d_call: TRBD1; v_call: TRBV5-1; j_call: TRBJ1-1; clone_size: few; cdr3_aa: CASKGAGATLNTEAFF; cdr3_nt: TGCGCCAGCAAGGGGGCAGGGGCTACTTTGAACACTGAAGCTTTCTTT
d_call: .; v_call: TRBV4-2; j_call: TRBJ2-1; clone_size: .; cdr3_aa: CASSQVLSDYNEQFF; cdr3_nt: TGTGCCAGCAGCCAAGTCCTTTCGGATTACAATGAGCAGTTCTTC
d_call: TRBD2; v_call: TRBV4-1; j_call: TRBJ2-3; clone_size: .; cdr3_aa: CASSQAGSGGDTQYF; cdr3_nt: TGCGCCAGCAGCCAAGCGGGTAGCGGGGGGGATACGCAGTATTTT
d_call: .; v_call: TRBV20-1; j_call: TRBJ2-5; clone_size: once; cdr3_aa: CSASGRETQYF; cdr3_nt: TGCAGCGCATCAGGGAGGGAGACCCAGTACTTC
d_call: TRBD2; v_call: TRBV4-2; j_call: TRBJ2-3; clone_size: few; cdr3_aa: CASSPTSGKSTDTQYF; cdr3_nt: TGTGCCAGCAGCCCTACTAGCGGGAAGAGCACAGATACGCAGTATTTT
d_call: .; v_call: TRBV11-1; j_call: TRBJ2-2; clone_size: few; cdr3_aa: CASSLAVPRHRVKNTGELFF; cdr3_nt: TGTGCCAGCAGCTTAGCCGTCCCGCGACACAGGGTAAAGAACACCGGGGAGCTGTTTTTT
d_call: TRBD2; v_call: TRBV7-9; j_call: TRBJ2-1; clone_size: .; cdr3_aa: CTSSRGGSYNEQFF; cdr3_nt: TGTACCAGCAGCCGCGGGGGCTCCTACAATGAGCAGTTCTTC
d_call: .; v_call: TRBV5-1; j_call: TRBJ2-4; clone_size: .; cdr3_aa: CASSSFRGKGDGAKNIQYF; cdr3_nt: TGCGCCAGCAGTTCATTCAGGGGTAAGGGAGACGGTGCCAAAAACATTCAGTACTTC
d_call: .; v_call: TRBV10-3; j_call: TRBJ1-4; clone_size: few; cdr3_aa: CAIPPTGRKLFF; cdr3_nt: TGTGCCATCCCCCCTACGGGACGAAAACTGTTTTTT
d_call: .; v_call: TRBV7-8; j_call: TRBJ2-3; clone_size: few; cdr3_aa: CASSLPSRSTPTGDTQYF; cdr3_nt: TGTGCCAGCAGCTTACCCAGCAGATCGACACCGACGGGAGATACGCAGTATTTT
d_call: TRBD1; v_call: TRBV27; j_call: TRBJ2-7; clone_size: few; cdr3_aa: CASQGQGLDEQYF; cdr3_nt: TGTGCCAGCCAAGGACAGGGACTCGACGAGCAGTACTTC
d_call: .; v_call: TRBV6-5; j_call: TRBJ2-1; clone_size: few; cdr3_aa: CASSYQFTGTNNEQFF; cdr3_nt: TGTGCCAGCAGTTACCAATTTACCGGGACCAACAATGAGCAGTTCTTC
d_call: .; v_call: TRBV27; j_call: TRBJ1-1; clone_size: .; cdr3_aa: CASSLSRGVTEAFF; cdr3_nt: TGTGCCAGCAGTTTATCGAGGGGGGTAACTGAAGCTTTCTTT
d_call: .; v_call: TRBV9; j_call: TRBJ1-1; clone_size: few; cdr3_aa: CASSVAPGGTEAFF; cdr3_nt: TGTGCCAGCAGCGTAGCCCCGGGCGGCACTGAAGCTTTCTTT
d_call: TRBD1; v_call: TRBV20-1; j_call: TRBJ1-1; clone_size: .; cdr3_aa: CSASRRQGLTEAFF; cdr3_nt: TGCAGTGCTTCTAGAAGACAGGGTCTCACTGAAGCTTTCTTT
d_call: .; v_call: TRBV11-2; j_call: TRBJ2-1; clone_size: .; cdr3_aa: CASSLESGSSYNEQFF; cdr3_nt: TGTGCCAGCAGCTTAGAATCAGGGAGCTCCTACAATGAGCAGTTCTTC
d_call: TRBD2; v_call: TRBV20-1; j_call: TRBJ2-1; clone_size: few; cdr3_aa: CSARSLAGGYNEQFF; cdr3_nt: TGCAGTGCTAGAAGTCTAGCGGGGGGGTACAATGAGCAGTTCTTC
d_call: TRBD2; v_call: TRBV20-1; j_call: TRBJ2-7; clone_size: .; cdr3_aa: CSARVGLAGTFMREQYF; cdr3_nt: TGCAGTGCTAGGGTCGGACTAGCGGGAACTTTTATGCGCGAGCAGTACTTC
d_call: TRBD2; v_call: TRBV5-4; j_call: TRBJ2-2; clone_size: .; cdr3_aa: CASSAAAGNTGELFF; cdr3_nt: TGTGCCAGCAGCGCCGCAGCGGGAAACACCGGGGAGCTGTTTTTT
d_call: TRBD1; v_call: TRBV10-3; j_call: TRBJ2-4; clone_size: many; cdr3_aa: CAISDRERGQAKNIQYF; cdr3_nt: TGTGCCATCAGTGATCGAGAACGGGGACAGGCCAAAAACATTCAGTACTTC
d_call: .; v_call: TRBV10-3; j_call: TRBJ2-7; clone_size: few; cdr3_aa: CAIRGGGQSSYEQYF; cdr3_nt: TGTGCCATCAGGGGTGGGGGACAATCCTCCTACGAGCAGTACTTC
d_call: .; v_call: TRBV4-3; j_call: TRBJ1-1; clone_size: .; cdr3_aa: CASSHRGGDTEAFF; cdr3_nt: TGCGCCAGCAGCCACCGGGGGGGAGACACTGAAGCTTTCTTT
d_call: .; v_call: TRBV10-3; j_call: TRBJ1-1; clone_size: few; cdr3_aa: CAISVRSTAPNTEAFF; cdr3_nt: TGTGCCATCAGTGTGAGATCAACAGCCCCGAACACTGAAGCTTTCTTT
d_call: .; v_call: TRBV29-1; j_call: TRBJ1-5; clone_size: few; cdr3_aa: CSVDPGNNQPQHF; cdr3_nt: TGCAGCGTGGACCCAGGGAATAATCAGCCCCAGCATTTT
d_call: TRBD2; v_call: TRBV3-1; j_call: TRBJ2-5; clone_size: .; cdr3_aa: CASSPIWGGSGETQYF; cdr3_nt: TGTGCCAGCAGCCCGATCTGGGGGGGATCTGGAGAGACCCAGTACTTC
d_call: .; v_call: TRBV12-3/TRBV12-4; j_call: TRBJ2-7; clone_size: .; cdr3_aa: CASSPTAGRRYF; cdr3_nt: TGTGCCAGCAGTCCCACTGCGGGGAGGCGGTACTTC
d_call: .; v_call: TRBV2; j_call: TRBJ2-7; clone_size: .; cdr3_aa: CASSERTTSEEQYF; cdr3_nt: TGTGCCAGCAGTGAAAGAACTACCTCTGAGGAGCAGTACTTC
d_call: TRBD2; v_call: TRBV10-3; j_call: TRBJ2-3; clone_size: many; cdr3_aa: CAISPGTSGGGTDTQYF; cdr3_nt: TGTGCCATCAGTCCCGGGACTAGCGGGGGAGGCACAGATACGCAGTATTTT
d_call: .; v_call: TRBV4-1; j_call: TRBJ1-6; clone_size: few; cdr3_aa: CASSQGRSSYNSPLHF; cdr3_nt: TGCGCCAGCAGCCAAGGAAGGAGCTCCTATAATTCACCCCTCCACTTT